This T cell receptor (beta chain) appears in the sequencing data of a study of blood T cell repertoires in COVID-19. Study in general: PBMCs, B-cell-depleted T cells, or T cells provided the cDNA or gDNA that made up the material.

This CDR3 has 17 amino acids. Germline assignment: CDR1 LGHDT and CDR2 YNNKEL (reference sequence). The V and J ends lost 4 bases and 5 bases, in that order; junction bases with no gene match: 14. In the study's own analysis: Reference gene primer amplification gave nucleated cell count estimates. The table came from immunoSEQ multiplex PCR; TCRdb's copy has only in-frame clones and leaves some out. That table supplies the V and J calls and clone size; D and trimming were determined from the DNA. Among about 100,000 clones listed, 88% were seen once. The chain joins TRBV3-1 (or the pseudogene TRBV3-2) to TRBJ2-1; 7 positions agree with TRBD2. The TCR originated in a woman aged 60-70 years with acute or convalescent COVID-19. Sequenced input: peripheral blood. CDR3 nucleotides: TGTGCCAGCAGCCCTCCGACTAGCCCGACCTACAACAATGAGCAGTTCTTC. Translation: CASSPPTSPTYNNEQFF.